This T cell receptor (beta chain) was documented in a study of CD8 T cells in Susac syndrome (dated by TCRdb to between 2017 and 2020). Concerning the study at large: The study used repertoire sequencing to test whether antigen drove CD8+ T cell activation and differentiation in Susac syndrome.

Results the study describes overall, beyond this receptor: The study acknowledged that relatively few individuals were included in the TCR sequencing and HLA analysis.

Points on this clonotype: Its antigen remains undetermined. No per-base quality is available; no much larger clone lies one base away.

A distance of 15 bases separates the germline ends of V and J, which lose 2 bases and 0 bases respectively. The germline V gene encodes CDR1 SGHTA and CDR2 FQGNSA. The CDR3 measures 17 amino acids from cysteine to phenylalanine. The kept DNA is CDR3 alone, 51 bases in frame from the first base. Peripheral blood CD8+ and CD4+ T cells from healthy donors, Susac syndrome patients and multiple sclerosis patients were profiled using high-throughput TCR beta sequencing. Healthy donors were included as age- and sex-matched controls. Bulk CD8+ and CD4+ T cells were purified magnetically by negative isolation, whereas CD8+ TEMRA cells were enriched by FACS. Blood was collected in EDTA tubes and processed within 24 hours, with PBMCs isolated through density gradient centrifugation. PBMCs intended for TCR sequencing were frozen in liquid nitrogen and were later thawed in a 37 degrees C water bath. The sorted or isolated CD4+, CD8+ and CD8+ TEMRA cells reached a purity of at least 90%.

RNA was extracted with the RNeasy kit and about 0.5 to 1 ug was reverse transcribed using random hexamers. The immunoSEQ multiplex PCR assay, which covers 54 Vbeta and 13 Jbeta segments, was used to amplify TCR beta CDR3 regions. To correct PCR amplification bias, a synthetic template baseline was used for both primer optimization and computational correction. Regarding the original processing steps: Reads were annotated to V, D and J genes according to IMGT and were analyzed with immunoSEQ Analyzer, with only productive sequences retained. Clonality was computed as one minus Shannon entropy normalized by log2 of the number of productive unique sequences. For each patient and control, public and private clones were evaluated within the 100 most prevalent clones. A clone was defined as Susac-specific if it was absent from the healthy and MS cohorts, from roughly 1,000 published viral clones and from other ImmuneACCESS disease sequences. The public reads were reprocessed in TCRdb via fastp at Q25 and MiXCR, keeping in-frame beta chains. Every distinct CDR3 protein forms one entry, paired with its most common genes and DNA. None of the V and J calls come from the authors' own analysis; TCRdb made them. Counted in this sample were some 160,000 distinct CDR3 sequences; about 90% of them appeared once. Around 0.087% of the sample lies in the top ten.

Sequencing was carried out using CD4+ T cells from PBMCs. The TCR comes from a human donor in good health. This chain is built from TRBV7-2 and TRBJ2-3, with a weak D call of TRBD2 (7 bases match). The DNA sequence reads TGTGCCAGCAGCTTACTCGGGGGGCCCGTTAGCACAGATACGCAGTATTTT. Its product reads: CASSLLGGPVSTDTQYF.